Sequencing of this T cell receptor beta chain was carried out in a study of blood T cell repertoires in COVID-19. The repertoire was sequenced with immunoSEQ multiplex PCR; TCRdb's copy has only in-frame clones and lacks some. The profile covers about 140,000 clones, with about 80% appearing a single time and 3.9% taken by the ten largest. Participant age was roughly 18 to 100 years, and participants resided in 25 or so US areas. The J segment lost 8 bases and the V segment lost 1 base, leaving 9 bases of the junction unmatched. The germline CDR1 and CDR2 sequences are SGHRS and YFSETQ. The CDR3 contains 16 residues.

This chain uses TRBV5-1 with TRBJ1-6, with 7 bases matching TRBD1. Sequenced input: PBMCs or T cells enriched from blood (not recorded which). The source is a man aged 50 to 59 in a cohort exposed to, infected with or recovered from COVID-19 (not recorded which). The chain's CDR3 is CASSLLGGADYSPLHF. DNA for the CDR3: TGCGCCAGCAGCTTGTTAGGGGGCGCGGACTATTCACCCCTCCACTTT.